What follows are 11 T cell receptor beta chains derived from one specimen sequenced in a study of identical twins. One entry per CDR3 protein, called by TCRdb with MiXCR from the 5' RACE reads. The repertoire holds more than 600,000 distinct CDR3 sequences, with around a sixth as singletons. The sample also formed part of further work on T cells expressing NK-cell markers.

Specimen: PBMCs. The receptors were sampled from a woman younger than 35 in good health.

This clonotype was recorded many times. The V gene is TRBV12-3 or TRBV12-4, the J gene TRBJ2-3; 7 nucleotides align to TRBD2. The V segment lost 10 bases and the J segment 5 bases; nucleotides outside the gene matches: 15. This CDR3 region has 15 residues. CDR3 region: CATWSGGSSGDTQYF. DNA for the CDR3: TGTGCCACGTGGTCGGGGGGTAGCTCTGGAGATACGCAGTATTTT.

In its sample, this clonotype was seen many times. V usage is TRBV5-1 and J usage is TRBJ1-2; 8 bases match TRBD1. The length of the CDR3 is 15 residues. The germline V gene encodes CDR1 SGHRS and CDR2 YFSETQ. Germline trimming cut 2 bases from V and 8 bases from J; bases unmatched to any gene: 11. CDR3 in DNA: TGCGCCAGCAGCTTCCCCGGGACAGGAACACAAGGCTACACCTTC. Translated: CASSFPGTGTQGYTF.

Ten or more counts support this clonotype. At one of its ends the junction is not consistent with the germline gene, which may arise from a read error. The rearrangement links TRBV5-1 to TRBJ2-6; the D gene is possibly TRBD1 (6 bases). CDR1 and CDR2 from the germline V gene are SGHRS and YFSETQ. This CDR3 comprises 15 residues. The DNA of the CDR3 is TGTGCCAGCAGTTTACAGGGCACTGGGGCCAACGTCCTGACTTTC. As protein: CASSLQGTGANVLTF.

The chain is built from TRBV21-1 and TRBJ2-4; TRBD1 reflects the table's D call only, with no check against the DNA. TRBV21-1 is noted as a pseudogene. CDR3 size: 19 residues. CDR3 in DNA: TGTGCCAGCACCACAAAGTGGGACAGGGGGAATGTAGCCAAAAACATTCAGTACTTC. Translation: CASTTKWDRGNVAKNIQYF.

This clonotype was detected ten times or more. The rearrangement joins TRBV5-1 to TRBJ2-3, with 8 bases identical to TRBD2. The CDR3 spans 15 residues. Germline CDR1 is SGHRS and CDR2 is YFSETQ. Germline trimming cut 4 bases from V and 2 bases from J; bases unmatched to any gene: 6. CDR3 sequence reads: CASSLGGAPTDTQYF. In DNA, the CDR3 is TGCGCCAGCAGCCTCGGGGGGGCGCCCACAGATACGCAGTATTTT.

This clonotype was found many times. The chain has TRBV5-1 and TRBJ2-5; D might be TRBD2 (6 bases). The CDR3 runs to 13 residues. In germline, CDR1 is SGHRS, CDR2 YFSETQ. With 5 bases removed from V and 2 bases from J, the gap between germline ends came to 10 bases. The CDR3 DNA reads TGCGCCAGCAGAAGGGACTCTCAAGAGACCCAGTACTTC. Its protein product is CASRRDSQETQYF.

This clonotype was found a few times. V and J are TRBV6-5 and TRBJ2-1; 11 nucleotides match TRBD2. The CDR3 totals 15 residues. Germline-derived CDR1 and CDR2 are MNHEY and SVGAGI. V gave up 5 bases and J gave up 10 bases; unmatched junction bases: 10. CDR3: CASSTRLAGLEEQFF. The CDR3 region has the DNA TGTGCCAGCAGTACCCGACTAGCGGGGCTCGAAGAGCAGTTCTTC.

This clonotype was detected ten times or more. This chain connects TRBV20-1 to TRBJ2-7; D is possibly TRBD1 (6 bases). V lost 2 bases and J 4 bases, leaving 9 bases between the germline ends. This CDR3 is 12 amino acids long. The germline V gene has CDR1 DFQATT and CDR2 SNEGSKA (reference sequence). The CDR3 DNA follows: TGCAGTGCTAGATGGACAGCGTACGAGCAGTACTTC. It codes for CSARWTAYEQYF.

The genes are TRBV7-3 and TRBJ2-3, with D perhaps TRBD2 (6 bases). Germline V gene sequence: CDR1 SGHTA, CDR2 FQGTGA. This CDR3 spans 13 amino acids. Trimming stripped 5 bases from V and 4 bases from J, with 10 bases between. DNA of the CDR3: TGTGCCAGCAGCCACGGGGGTCCAGATACGCAGTATTTT. Encoded protein: CASSHGGPDTQYF.

The sample holds a few counts of this clonotype. V is TRBV7-8 and J is TRBJ1-5; 7 nucleotides match TRBD1. The CDR3 contains 15 residues. Germline V gene data show CDR1 as SGHVS and CDR2 as FQNEAQ. Unmatched junction bases numbered 4, after V lost 5 bases and J lost 0 bases. CDR3 region: CASSVRGFSNQPQHF. CDR3 nucleotide sequence: TGTGCCAGCAGCGTCAGGGGGTTTAGCAATCAGCCCCAGCATTTT.

This clonotype showed up just a few times. The rearrangement links TRBV29-1 to TRBJ1-3; no clear D. CDR1 is SQVTM and CDR2 is ANQGSEA in the germline V gene. This CDR3 has 13 residues. Trimming pared 4 bases from V and 7 bases from J, leaving 14 bases between. CDR3 coding DNA: TGCAGCGTTGGGAAGGGCGTCGGGAACACCATATATTTT. Amino acids: CSVGKGVGNTIYF.